This T cell receptor beta chain was found in a study of molecular identifiers for immune sequencing clone quantification. TCRdb reanalysed the PCR reads using MiXCR and keeps one entry per CDR3 protein. The table has 45,000 to 60,000 distinct CDR3 sequences, roughly a third seen once; the top ten hold roughly 3.8%. Germline CDR1 and CDR2: SGHVS and FQNEAQ. V lost 1 base, J lost 2 bases, and 9 bases lay in between. The CDR3 covers 15 residues. This clonotype showed up many times. This chain connects TRBV7-8 to TRBJ2-1; unclear D gene. Sequencing input: naive CD8+ T cells from blood, with Jurkat cell RNA spiked in. The subset was: FACS-sorted CD8+CD4-CCR7+CD45RA+ naive T cells. The receptor comes from a human donor in good health. Some libraries in this study had Jurkat cell RNA spiked in. CDR3 in amino acids: CASSLGRTAYNEQFF. CDR3 DNA: TGTGCCAGCAGCTTAGGACGTACGGCCTACAATGAGCAGTTCTTC.